This is a list of T cell receptor beta chains from one sample in a study of human T cells and chemical hapten exposure. TCRdb reprocessed the RACE reads via MiXCR and lists one record per CDR3 protein. The table shows approximately 160,000 distinct CDR3 sequences, with roughly 25% occurring only once. Material: whole blood, obtained in connection with sensitization to the hapten diphenylcyclopropenone (DPC). These receptors were obtained from a woman aged 18-35 years with alopecia areata. Some clones in this sample may be carry-over from other donors' samples. CDR3s include the opening cysteine and the closing phenylalanine or tryptophan. A D gene is named only where the DNA matches it firmly. Some rows have no size entry. The others give once, few or many, or a class for an expanded clone.

J: TRBJ1-6
V: TRBV2
D: TRBD1
size: few
CDR3: CASSEAEGQLNSPLHF
DNA: TGTGCCAGCAGTGAAGCGGAGGGACAGCTTAATTCACCCCTCCACTTT

J: TRBJ2-1
V: TRBV4-3
D: TRBD2
size: -
CDR3: CASSRGTSGSRDEQFF
DNA: TGCGCCAGCAGCCGCGGGACTAGCGGGAGTAGGGATGAGCAGTTCTTC

J: TRBJ2-7
V: TRBV29-1
D: -
size: -
CDR3: CSVGRDEQYF
DNA: TGCAGCGTTGGGAGGGATGAGCAGTACTTC

J: TRBJ2-7
V: TRBV29-1
D: TRBD2
size: many
CDR3: CSGTLTSGSSYEQYF
DNA: TGCAGCGGGACCCTGACTAGCGGGAGCTCCTACGAGCAGTACTTC

J: TRBJ2-1
V: TRBV7-9
D: -
size: -
CDR3: CASSLSSANEQFF
DNA: TGTGCCAGCAGCTTATCCTCCGCCAATGAGCAGTTCTTC

J: TRBJ1-4
V: TRBV7-9
D: -
size: -
CDR3: CASTIATNEKLFF
DNA: TGTGCCAGCACGATTGCAACTAATGAAAAACTGTTTTTT

J: TRBJ2-1
V: TRBV5-1
D: TRBD2
size: -
CDR3: CANSLALAGVVEQFF
DNA: TGCGCCAACAGCTTGGCCCTAGCGGGAGTAGTTGAGCAGTTCTTC

J: TRBJ2-3
V: TRBV29-1
D: TRBD1
size: few
CDR3: CSVAPLDRPSSTDTQYF
DNA: TGCAGCGTTGCTCCCTTGGACAGGCCATCTAGCACAGATACGCAGTATTTT

J: TRBJ2-1
V: TRBV19
D: -
size: few
CDR3: CATSDSLSYNEQFF
DNA: TGTGCCACCTCCGACAGTCTCTCCTACAATGAGCAGTTCTTC

J: TRBJ2-5
V: TRBV6-2/TRBV6-3
D: -
size: few
CDR3: CASSPRPASPKTQYF
DNA: TGTGCCAGCAGTCCTAGACCGGCAAGTCCCAAAACCCAGTACTTC

J: TRBJ1-2
V: TRBV6-6
D: -
size: -
CDR3: CASSSTNQVSAGYTF
DNA: TGTGCCAGCAGCTCGACTAACCAGGTTTCTGCTGGCTACACCTTC

J: TRBJ1-1
V: TRBV27
D: -
size: -
CDR3: CASRGPNGAFF
DNA: TGTGCCAGCAGGGGTCCGAATGGAGCTTTCTTT

J: TRBJ2-7
V: TRBV6-2/TRBV6-3
D: -
size: few
CDR3: CASTAPRLPQEEQYF
DNA: TGTGCCAGCACCGCCCCACGGCTCCCCCAAGAGGAGCAGTACTTC

J: TRBJ2-5
V: TRBV2
D: -
size: -
CDR3: CASRDFPTQYF
DNA: TGTGCCAGCCGGGACTTTCCGACCCAGTACTTC

J: TRBJ2-1
V: TRBV24-1
D: -
size: -
CDR3: CATSRGLYNEQFF
DNA: TGTGCCACCAGTAGGGGACTGTACAATGAGCAGTTCTTC

J: TRBJ2-5
V: TRBV5-1
D: -
size: -
CDR3: CASSFGTSSGETQYF
DNA: TGCGCCAGCAGCTTCGGGACCTCCAGTGGGGAGACCCAGTACTTC

J: TRBJ1-4
V: TRBV4-1
D: -
size: -
CDR3: CASSHPIEKLFF
DNA: TGCGCCAGCAGCCACCCCATCGAAAAACTGTTTTTT

J: TRBJ2-3
V: TRBV5-1
D: -
size: -
CDR3: CASREKTGTDTQYF
DNA: TGCGCCAGCAGGGAGAAGACTGGAACAGATACGCAGTATTTT

J: TRBJ1-2
V: TRBV4-1
D: -
size: many
CDR3: CASSQETAYGYTF
DNA: TGCGCCAGCAGCCAAGAAACCGCCTATGGCTACACCTTC

J: TRBJ1-5
V: TRBV6-2/TRBV6-3
D: -
size: -
CDR3: CASSGKGGLSNQPQHF
DNA: TGTGCCAGCAGTGGGAAAGGGGGGTTGAGCAATCAGCCCCAGCATTTT

J: TRBJ1-3
V: TRBV6-5
D: -
size: -
CDR3: CASSAGTTGNTIYF
DNA: TGTGCCAGCAGTGCAGGGACTACTGGAAACACCATATATTTT

J: TRBJ2-3
V: TRBV6-2/TRBV6-3
D: TRBD2
size: many
CDR3: CASSYAIPSGRKADTQYF
DNA: TGTGCCAGCAGTTACGCCATCCCTAGCGGGAGGAAAGCAGATACGCAGTATTTT

J: TRBJ1-6
V: TRBV28
D: -
size: many
CDR3: CASLQLSSYNSPLHF
DNA: TGTGCCAGCTTACAGCTGAGCTCCTATAATTCACCCCTCCACTTT